The 21 T cell receptor beta chains given below trace back to one sample, sequenced in a study of preoperative IRX-2 immunotherapy in early breast cancer. TCRdb's copy holds only in-frame clones and misses some; the assay was immunoSEQ multiplex PCR. The repertoire has under 30,000 clones, roughly 90% of them found once; the top ten carry over 25%. The treatment was: preoperative locoregional IRX-2 cytokine immunotherapy. The sequencing used tumor tissue, collected after IRX-2 immunotherapy. The receptors derive from a human donor with breast cancer.

This chain connects TRBV4-1 to TRBJ1-1; D uncertain. Germline V CDR1 and CDR2: MGHRA, YSYEKL. The CDR3 totals 14 residues. The V and J ends lost 0 bases and 1 base respectively, with 6 bases between them. DNA for the CDR3: TGCGCCAGCAGCCAAGAAGGGCAGAACACTGAAGCTTTCTTT. It encodes CASSQEGQNTEAFF.

This rearrangement joins TRBV6-5 to TRBJ2-5, with 7 positions matching TRBD1. CDR1 and CDR2 from the germline V gene are MNHEY and SVGAGI. Trimming removed 2 bases from V and 5 bases from J; junction bases left unmatched: 2. The CDR3 contains 13 residues. The CDR3 reads CASSYGQVETQYF. As DNA, the CDR3 is TGTGCCAGCAGTTACGGACAGGTGGAGACCCAGTACTTC.

The chain has TRBV6-1 and TRBJ2-3; tentative D call: TRBD2 (5 bases). The CDR3 contains 12 residues. Germline V lookup: CDR1 MNHNS, CDR2 SASEGT. Trimming took 8 bases from V and 1 from J, leaving 7 bases between them. The CDR3 coding sequence is TGTGCCAGCGAGGGCGGCACAGATACGCAGTATTTT. Translation gives CASEGGTDTQYF.

This chain uses TRBV9 with TRBJ1-5; 10 bases are shared with TRBD1. CDR3 length: 16 amino acids. After removal of 0 bases from V and 3 bases from J, the junction contained 3 bases not matched to a gene. Germline loops: CDR1 SGDLS, CDR2 YYNGEE. The DNA for the CDR3 is TGTGCCAGCAGCGTAGGTGGGACAGGGGCCAATCAGCCCCAGCATTTT. As protein: CASSVGGTGANQPQHF.

This clone was seen once. This chain joins TRBV13 and TRBJ1-2, with D maybe TRBD1 (5 bases). V was shortened by 1 base and J by 4 bases, with 19 bases between the two germline ends. Germline assignment: CDR1 PRHDT and CDR2 FYEKMQ (reference sequence). The CDR3 runs to 17 residues. The CDR3 here is CASSLASGAGRIYGYTF. The CDR3 nucleotides are TGTGCCAGCAGCTTAGCTTCTGGGGCGGGGCGGATCTATGGCTACACCTTC. Combining the CDR3 with reference TRBV13 and TRBJ1-2 gives the whole variable domain AAGVIQSPRHLIKEKRETATLKCYPIPRHDTVYWYQQGPGQDPQFLISFYEKMQSDKGSIPDRFSAQQFSDYHSELNMSSLELGDSALYFCASSLASGAGRIYGYTFGSGTRLTVV.

This clone turned up a few times. This chain links TRBV6-1 with TRBJ1-6, with D tentatively TRBD1 (6 bases). The V end lost 2 bases, the J end lost 10 bases, and 21 bases lay between the germline ends. Per the germline V gene, CDR1 is MNHNS and CDR2 is SASEGT. CDR3 length equals 17 residues. In DNA form, the CDR3 reads TGTGCCAGCAGTGAAAGGTTCGGGGGGGCCCCCCGGTCACCCCTCCACTTT. Protein product: CASSERFGGAPRSPLHF.

The chain has TRBV5-1 and TRBJ2-1; TRBD2 matches 9 bases. Trimming took 7 bases from V and 7 from J; bases not matched to a gene: 6. Germline values: CDR1 SGHRS, CDR2 YFSETQ. CDR3 length: 13 residues. CDR3 protein: CASSSSGENEQFF. DNA of the CDR3: TGCGCCAGCTCCTCTAGCGGGGAGAATGAGCAGTTCTTC.

V is TRBV2 and J is TRBJ1-2; D is unresolved. Trimming shortened V by 3 bases and J by 7 bases, and 6 bases separated the two germline ends. CDR3 length: 11 amino acids. Germline CDR1 and CDR2: SNHLY and FYNNEI. The CDR3 DNA reads TGTGCCAGCAGTGAGACGGGTGGCTACACCTTC. Amino acids: CASSETGGYTF.

The V and J genes are TRBV11-3 and TRBJ2-7; 9 bases are a match to TRBD1. The CDR3 length is 14 residues. With V trimmed by 7 bases and J by 1 base, 5 bases remained unmatched. The germline gives CDR1 SGHNT, CDR2 YENEEA. Written as DNA, the CDR3 is TGTGCCAGCACTCCGGGACAGGGATCCTACGAGCAGTACTTC. This translates into CASTPGQGSYEQYF.

V and J are TRBV28 and TRBJ2-3; no definite D call. Deletions cut 3 bases from V and 4 bases from J, with 14 bases between. The length of the CDR3 is 15 residues. Looked up from germline, CDR1 is MDHEN and CDR2 is SYDVKM. CDR3 sequence: CASSFRGAQSDTQYF. The CDR3 DNA is TGTGCCAGCAGTTTTAGAGGCGCCCAGTCAGATACGCAGTATTTT.

The chain joins TRBV18 to TRBJ2-1; 7 nucleotides match TRBD2. CDR1 is KGHSH, CDR2 LQKENI, per germline. The V gene end was trimmed by 3 bases and the J gene end by 1 base; junction bases not matched to a gene: 6. CDR3 length: 16 residues. CDR3 sequence (DNA): TGTGCCAGCTCACCGGCGCAGGGAGGGTCCTACAATGAGCAGTTCTTC. Amino acid sequence: CASSPAQGGSYNEQFF.

This clone was seen only once. The chain carries TRBV4-1 and TRBJ1-5, with unresolved D. This CDR3 has 16 residues. Trimming took off 3 bases at V and 0 bases at J, with 12 bases between the two ends. From germline, CDR1 is MGHRA and CDR2 YSYEKL. The CDR3 loop reads CASSHGITASNQPQHF. In DNA, the CDR3 is TGCGCCAGCAGCCACGGAATTACAGCTAGCAATCAGCCCCAGCATTTT.

The V and J genes are TRBV5-6 and TRBJ2-7; possibly TRBD1 or TRBD2 for D (5 bases each). Germline values: CDR1 SGHDT, CDR2 YYEEEE. Trimming removed 5 bases at V and 5 bases at J, with 11 bases between. CDR3 length equals 12 residues. The CDR3 nucleotides read TGTGCCAGCAGGTGGGGGAGCGACGAGCAGTACTTC. Its translation: CASRWGSDEQYF.

This chain links TRBV19 with TRBJ2-3, with 14 bases matching TRBD2. CDR3 length: 19 residues. CDR1 and CDR2 from the germline V gene are LNHDA and SQIVND (reference sequence). J was trimmed by 1 base and V by 7 bases; bases with no gene match: 13. The CDR3 is CASNLLGTSGGSGTDTQYF. CDR3 coding DNA: TGTGCCAGTAATCTCCTCGGGACTAGCGGGGGATCGGGCACAGATACGCAGTATTTT.

The gene calls are TRBV11-3 and TRBJ2-5; TRBD1 agrees at 7 bases. From germline, CDR1 is SGHNT and CDR2 YENEEA. V was pared by 1 base and J by 4 bases, with 3 bases of the junction left unmatched. The length of the CDR3 is 14 residues. The CDR3 loop reads CASSLGAGGETQYF. CDR3 in DNA: TGTGCCAGCAGCTTAGGGGCAGGGGGAGAGACCCAGTACTTC.

This chain uses TRBV7-2 with TRBJ2-3; unclear D gene. The germline V and J ends were trimmed by 4 bases and 5 bases, with 10 bases remaining between them. Per germline, CDR1 SGHTA and CDR2 FQGNSA. The CDR3 spans 13 residues. The CDR3 reads CASSSNWGDTQYF. The CDR3 DNA follows: TGTGCCAGCAGCTCCAACTGGGGAGATACGCAGTATTTT.

Details on this clone: One end of the junction varies from germline; a read error may be responsible. The sample contains more than one DNA sequence encoding this CDR3. The chain has TRBV2 and TRBJ1-1, with unresolved D. Germline V lookup: CDR1 SNHLY, CDR2 FYNNEI. The length of the CDR3 is 14 residues. The CDR3: CASSGPRVDTEAFF. The CDR3 DNA reads as TGTGCCAGCAGTGGCCCCCGGGTTGACACTGAAGCTTTCTTC.

CDR3 protein: CASSKGATNQPQHF. In DNA form, the CDR3 reads TGTGCCAGTAGTAAGGGAGCTACCAATCAGCCCCAGCATTTT. V is TRBV19 and J is TRBJ1-5; no clear D gene. V lost 4 bases, J lost 3 bases, and 10 bases lay in between. The CDR3 runs 14 residues. The V gene's germline CDR1 is LNHDA and CDR2 SQIVND (reference sequence).

This chain uses TRBV10-3 with TRBJ2-1, with a possible D match to TRBD2 (6 bases). The CDR3 length is 15 residues. CDR1 and CDR2 from the germline V gene are ENHRY and SYGVKD. V dropped 8 bases and J dropped 9 bases, with 23 bases sitting between them. CDR3 nucleotide sequence: TGTGCCATCCTTAGACACACGGATCGGCGGGGTGAGCAGTTCTTC. Its protein product is CAILRHTDRRGEQFF.

The V call is TRBV19, the J call TRBJ2-2; 12 nucleotides align to TRBD2. The J segment lost 7 bases and the V segment lost 5 bases, leaving 8 bases of the junction unmatched. Germline V gene data show CDR1 as LNHDA and CDR2 as SQIVND (reference sequence). CDR3 length equals 16 residues. In DNA form, the CDR3 reads TGTGCCAGTAGTCCCCTAGCGGGGGGGCATGGCGGGGAGCTGTTTTTT. Translated, it gives CASSPLAGGHGGELFF.

The J gene is TRBJ2-3, the V gene TRBV5-1; TRBD2 aligns across 12 bases. This CDR3 is built from 17 residues. V shed 0 bases, J shed 4 bases, and the junction held 6 bases outside the gene matches. Germline V gene sequence: CDR1 SGHRS, CDR2 YFSETQ. This CDR3 reads CASSLGALAGGADTQYF. The DNA for the CDR3 is TGCGCCAGCAGCTTGGGGGCCCTAGCGGGGGGGGCAGATACGCAGTATTTT.